The clone carrying this T cell receptor (beta chain) was observed a few times. Its cognate antigen is unknown. The bulk TCR libraries were made with methods described before and with listed TCR primers. Via MiXCR, TCRdb re-called the PCR reads, giving one row per CDR3 protein. The profile covers 85,000 to 90,000 distinct CDR3 sequences, with around a quarter appearing a single time and approximately 0.8% taken by the ten largest. V was cut by 7 bases and J by 6 bases, with 16 bases left in between. Germline V gives CDR1 LNHDA, CDR2 SQIVND (reference sequence). This CDR3 is 14 amino acids long. This sample is drawn from a study of molecular identifiers for immune sequencing clone quantification. Whole-study results and caveats: Clone sizes could be underestimated for highly expanded clones when identical TCR molecules share a barcode.

The receptor was derived from a human donor in good health. Some libraries in this study had Jurkat cell RNA spiked in. V usage is TRBV19 and J usage is TRBJ1-5, with D uncertain. Sequenced material: naive CD8+ T cells from blood, with Jurkat cell RNA spiked in. Subset given: FACS-sorted CD8+CD4-CCR7+CD45RA+ naive T cells. In DNA form, the CDR3 reads TGTGCCAGTACCCCTACCTCGGCAGGTCAGCCCCAGCATTTT. Encoded protein: CASTPTSAGQPQHF.